This T cell receptor beta chain comes out of a study of blood T cell repertoires in COVID-19. Study context: PBMCs, B-cell-depleted T cells, or T cells were the source of the cDNA or gDNA that made up the material.

The CDR3 loop spans 18 amino acids. Germline V gene sequence: CDR1 SNHLY, CDR2 FYNNEI. Trimming took 8 bases from V and 5 from J; bases not matched to a gene: 13. This clone was seen a handful of times. Generated by immunoSEQ multiplex PCR, the TCRdb table keeps only in-frame clones and is missing some. The sample lists about 40,000 clones; about 86% were seen once. The TCR originated in a woman aged 60 to 75 with acute or convalescent COVID-19. Specimen: peripheral blood. V usage is TRBV2 and J usage is TRBJ1-6, with TRBD1 matching over 12 bases. The CDR3 spells CASLRGQGANMDNSPLHF. For the CDR3, the DNA is TGTGCCAGCCTCCGGGGACAGGGGGCGAATATGGATAATTCACCCCTCCACTTT. Full variable domain (missing parts from reference TRBV2 and TRBJ1-6): EPEVTQTPSHQVTQMGQEVILRCVPISNHLYFYWYRQILGQKVEFLVSFYNNEISEKSEIFDDQFSVERPDGSNFTLKIRSTKLEDSAMYFCASLRGQGANMDNSPLHFGNGTRLTVT.